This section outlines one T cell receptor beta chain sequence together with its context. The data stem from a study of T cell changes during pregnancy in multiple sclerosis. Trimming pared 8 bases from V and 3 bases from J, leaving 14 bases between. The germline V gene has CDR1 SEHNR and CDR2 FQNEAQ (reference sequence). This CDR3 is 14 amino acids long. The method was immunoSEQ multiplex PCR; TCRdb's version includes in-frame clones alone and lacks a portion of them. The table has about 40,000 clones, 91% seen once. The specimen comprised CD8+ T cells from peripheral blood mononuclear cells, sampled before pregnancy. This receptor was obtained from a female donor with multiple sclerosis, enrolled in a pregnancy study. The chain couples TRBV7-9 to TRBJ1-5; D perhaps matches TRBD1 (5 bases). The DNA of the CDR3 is TGTGCCAGCGCCCGGGGGGGAGTCAATCAGCCCCAGCATTTT. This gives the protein CASARGGVNQPQHF.